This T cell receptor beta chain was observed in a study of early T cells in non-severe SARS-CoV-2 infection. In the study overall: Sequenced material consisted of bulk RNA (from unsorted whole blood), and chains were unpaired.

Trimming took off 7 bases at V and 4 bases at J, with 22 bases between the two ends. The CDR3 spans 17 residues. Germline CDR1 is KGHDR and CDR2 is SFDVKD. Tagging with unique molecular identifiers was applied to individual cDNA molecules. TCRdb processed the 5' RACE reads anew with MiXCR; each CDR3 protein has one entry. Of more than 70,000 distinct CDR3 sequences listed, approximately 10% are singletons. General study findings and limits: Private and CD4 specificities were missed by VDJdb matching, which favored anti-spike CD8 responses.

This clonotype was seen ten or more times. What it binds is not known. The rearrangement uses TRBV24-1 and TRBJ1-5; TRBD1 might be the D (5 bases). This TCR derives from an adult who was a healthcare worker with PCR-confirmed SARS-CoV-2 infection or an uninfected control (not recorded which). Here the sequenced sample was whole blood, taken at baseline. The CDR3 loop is CATRLQIEGFPNQPQHF. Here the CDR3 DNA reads TGTGCCACCAGACTTCAGATTGAGGGGTTTCCTAATCAGCCCCAGCATTTT.